Listed here is a single T cell receptor (beta chain). The record originates from a study of cytomegalovirus exposure and HLA in healthy donors. The method was immunoSEQ multiplex PCR; TCRdb's version includes in-frame clones alone and lacks a portion of them. There are 200,000 to 250,000 clones in the sample; 80% to 90% occur only once, and roughly 2% lies in the top ten. The sequencing input was PBMCs. This receptor was obtained from a young woman in good health and CMV-seropositive.

CDR3 coding DNA: TGTGCCTGGACCCCACCGGGAGGCGAAAACATTCAGTACTTC. Its protein product is CAWTPPGGENIQYF. This chain links TRBV30 with TRBJ2-4; 7 bases align to TRBD2. The CDR3 runs to 14 residues. V was clipped by 4 bases and J by 5 bases; unmatched bases: 8. CDR1 and CDR2 from the germline V gene are GTSNPN and SVGIG (reference sequence).